The 19 T cell receptor beta chains reported below all come from one sample, sequenced in a study of blood T cell repertoires in COVID-19 (dated by TCRdb to the early 2020s). Library preparation employed the immunoSEQ multiplex PCR assay. Drawn from immuneACCESS, this table holds only the in-frame rearrangements with V and J called that TCRdb kept. Clones are partly lost; checked studies trace under half to an unresolved V gene and leave the rest unexplained. This sample holds about 270,000 clones; more than 70% were observed only once. Approximately 5.4% of the sample is held by the ten biggest clonotypes. Source material: peripheral blood. These receptor sequences come from a man aged 80 or over with acute or convalescent COVID-19.

This chain joins TRBV24-1 and TRBJ2-2; no definite D call. Germline CDR1 is KGHDR and CDR2 is SFDVKD. Trimming took off 10 bases at V and 6 bases at J, with 14 bases between the two ends. This CDR3 is built from 13 residues. This chain's CDR3 is CATQMNSAGELFF. CDR3 nucleotides: TGTGCCACTCAAATGAATTCAGCCGGGGAGCTGTTTTTT.

This chain connects TRBV7-2 to TRBJ2-7; TRBD2 aligns across 12 bases. The ends lost 5 bases at V and 9 bases at J; junction bases unmatched: 11. This CDR3 is built from 15 residues. CDR1 SGHTA and CDR2 FQGNSA come from the germline V gene. This CDR3 is CASSPGLAGTFGQYF. CDR3 DNA: TGTGCCAGCAGCCCGGGACTAGCGGGCACTTTTGGGCAGTACTTC.

V and J are TRBV2 and TRBJ1-4; the D is unclear. The V gene lost 9 bases and the J gene lost 3 bases, with 8 bases spanning the gap. The CDR3 sequence is 12 residues long. In germline, CDR1 is SNHLY, CDR2 FYNNEI. CDR3 amino acids: CASRGANEKLFF. DNA for the CDR3: TGTGCCAGTCGCGGGGCTAATGAAAAACTGTTTTTT.

This clone appeared a single time. The rearrangement links TRBV23-1 to TRBJ1-4; 9 bases are a match to TRBD1. TRBV23-1 is assigned to the ORF class and has an uncertain function. V shed 3 bases, J shed 9 bases, and the junction held 8 bases outside the gene matches. The CDR3 length is 15 residues. The CDR3 loop reads CASSHPTGGLKKLFF. The CDR3 DNA is TGCGCCAGCAGTCACCCGACAGGGGGGTTGAAAAAACTGTTTTTT.

This chain connects TRBV5-1 to TRBJ2-5, with TRBD2 matching 8 bases. Losses at the gene ends were 5 bases for V and 5 bases for J; bases not matched to a gene: 8. The CDR3 extends over 14 amino acids. Germline assignment: CDR1 SGHRS and CDR2 YFSETQ. The CDR3 coding sequence is TGCGCCAGCAGGAGCGGGGGCGGCGGGGAGACCCAGTACTTC. Translation gives CASRSGGGGETQYF.

The chain recombines TRBV15 with TRBJ1-1; D is perhaps TRBD1 (5 bases). Trimming stripped 0 bases from V and 8 bases from J, with 10 bases between. This CDR3 is built from 13 residues. Germline loops: CDR1 LNHNV, CDR2 YYDKDF (reference sequence). CDR3 residues: CATSREPRQEAFF. The CDR3 DNA is TGTGCCACCAGCAGAGAGCCGAGACAGGAAGCTTTCTTT.

This chain uses TRBV19 with TRBJ2-2; 8 positions match TRBD1. V lost 7 bases to trimming and J lost 6 bases; unmatched junction nucleotides: 7. Germline CDR1 and CDR2: LNHDA and SQIVND (reference sequence). The CDR3 is 14 residues long. The CDR3 nucleotides read TGTGCCAGTACCCTCCGACAGGGGCCCGGGGAGCTGTTTTTT. Translation gives CASTLRQGPGELFF.

The rearrangement uses TRBV7-8 and TRBJ1-1, with a tentative D call TRBD1 (6 bases). Per germline, CDR1 SGHVS and CDR2 FQNEAQ. This CDR3 is built from 16 residues. V lost 2 bases to trimming and J lost 0 bases, with 13 bases between them. The CDR3 loop reads CASSLWGDRLNTEAFF. DNA for the CDR3: TGTGCCAGCAGCTTATGGGGCGACAGGCTGAACACTGAAGCTTTCTTT.

This chain connects TRBV7-9 to TRBJ2-3, with D possibly being TRBD2 (6 bases). CDR3 size: 14 residues. Germline assignment: CDR1 SEHNR and CDR2 FQNEAQ (reference sequence). Trimming stripped 5 bases from V and 3 bases from J, with 12 bases between. The CDR3 region has the DNA TGTGCCAGCAGCCAGGGACTCCTGACAGATACGCAGTATTTT. Its protein is CASSQGLLTDTQYF.

The chain is built from TRBV6-2 or TRBV6-3 and TRBJ2-7, with a possible D match to TRBD2 (6 bases). Between the trimmed V and J ends, which lost 5 bases and 0 bases, there was a span of 8 bases. The CDR3 has 13 residues. Per the germline V gene, CDR1 is MNHEY and CDR2 is SVGEGT. CDR3 amino acids: CASSGTSSYEQYF. In DNA, the CDR3 is TGTGCCAGCAGTGGGACTTCCTCCTACGAGCAGTACTTC.

The chain joins TRBV2 to TRBJ1-2; 7 nucleotides agree with TRBD1. Germline V gives CDR1 SNHLY, CDR2 FYNNEI. V lost 7 bases to trimming and J lost 5 bases; unmatched junction nucleotides: 7. This CDR3 comprises 13 residues. The CDR3 region is CASNPTGLYGYTF. Here the CDR3 DNA reads TGTGCCAGCAACCCGACAGGGTTGTATGGCTACACCTTC.

The chain combines TRBV7-2 with TRBJ1-5; weak D call: TRBD1 (6 bases). Per germline, CDR1 SGHTA and CDR2 FQGNSA. The V end was cut by 2 bases, the J end by 3 bases, with 17 bases between. CDR3 size: 17 residues. The CDR3 DNA follows: TGTGCCAGCAGCTTACGAGCTGGAACAGGGCACAATCAGCCCCAGCATTTT. This gives the protein CASSLRAGTGHNQPQHF. The full variable domain, with the rest looked up from reference TRBV7-2 and TRBJ1-5, is GAGVSQSPSNKVTEKGKDVELRCDPISGHTALYWYRQSLGQGLEFLIYFQGNSAPDKSGLPSDRFSAERTGGSVSTLTIQRTQQEDSAVYLCASSLRAGTGHNQPQHFGDGTRLSIL.

The chain employs TRBV24-1 and TRBJ2-5; D might be TRBD1 (6 bases). Germline CDR1 and CDR2: KGHDR and SFDVKD. The germline V and J ends were trimmed by 7 bases and 5 bases, with 13 bases remaining between them. This CDR3 has 13 amino acids. This CDR3 reads CATSQAGVETQYF. DNA of the CDR3: TGTGCCACCAGCCAAGCAGGGGTGGAGACCCAGTACTTC.

V is TRBV5-4 and J is TRBJ1-6, with D possibly being TRBD1 (6 bases). The V gene lost 3 bases and the J gene lost 12 bases, with 19 bases spanning the gap. Germline CDR1 is SGHNT and CDR2 is YYREEE (reference sequence). The CDR3 contains 15 residues. The CDR3 here is CASSSPGHPWGPLHF. CDR3 nucleotides: TGTGCCAGCAGCTCCCCGGGACACCCATGGGGACCCCTCCACTTT.

This rearrangement joins TRBV2 to TRBJ2-5; D is undetermined. This CDR3 has 13 amino acids. Germline assignment: CDR1 SNHLY and CDR2 FYNNEI. V was pared by 4 bases and J by 4 bases, with 10 bases between. In nucleotides, the CDR3 is TGTGCCAGCAGTGTACTCGTCATAGAGACCCAGTACTTC. This encodes CASSVLVIETQYF.

V usage is TRBV3-1 (or the pseudogene TRBV3-2) and J usage is TRBJ1-1; D may be TRBD1 (6 bases). The V gene's germline CDR1 is LGHDT and CDR2 YNNKEL (reference sequence). This CDR3 comprises 14 residues. Trimming cost V 3 bases and J 4 bases, with 12 bases left between them. In DNA form, the CDR3 reads TGTGCCAGCAGCCATAGGGGGTACGGCACTGAAGCTTTCTTT. This gives the protein CASSHRGYGTEAFF.

There are a few counts of this clone. The chain is built from TRBV5-6 and TRBJ2-1; TRBD1 aligns across 7 bases. Germline CDR1 SGHDT, CDR2 YYEEEE. Trimming cost V 0 bases and J 6 bases; bases outside gene matches: 3. The CDR3 totals 14 residues. CDR3 in amino acids: CASSLAPGGNEQFF. As DNA, the CDR3 is TGTGCCAGCAGCTTGGCGCCAGGGGGCAATGAGCAGTTCTTC.

The chain recombines TRBV28 with TRBJ1-5, with 7 bases that match TRBD1. The CDR3 totals 15 residues. Germline lookup yields CDR1 MDHEN and CDR2 SYDVKM. The trim removed 4 bases at V and 5 bases at J, leaving 8 bases unmatched. CDR3 amino acids: CASSYYGTVDQPQHF. CDR3 coding DNA: TGTGCCAGCAGTTATTATGGGACAGTAGATCAGCCCCAGCATTTT.

The chain joins TRBV2 to TRBJ2-5; D perhaps matches TRBD1 (6 bases). Germline loops: CDR1 SNHLY, CDR2 FYNNEI. The V gene lost 5 bases and the J gene lost 5 bases, with 18 bases spanning the gap. The CDR3 runs 15 residues. CDR3 coding DNA: TGTGCCAGCAGTTACAGGGAGTCGGCAAGGGAGACCCAGTACTTC. It codes for CASSYRESARETQYF.